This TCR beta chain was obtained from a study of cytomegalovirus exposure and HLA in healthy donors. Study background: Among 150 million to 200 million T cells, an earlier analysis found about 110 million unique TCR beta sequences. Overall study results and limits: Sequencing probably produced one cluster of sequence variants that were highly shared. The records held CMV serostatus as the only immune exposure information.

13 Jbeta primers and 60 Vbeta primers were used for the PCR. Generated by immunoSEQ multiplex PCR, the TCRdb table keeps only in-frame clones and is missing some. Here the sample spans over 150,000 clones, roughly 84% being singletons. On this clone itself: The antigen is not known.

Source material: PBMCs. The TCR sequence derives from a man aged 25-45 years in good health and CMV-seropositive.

CDR3 nucleotides: TGTGCCAGCAGTGAAGAAGCGGAGGCCGGGGAGCTGTTTTTT. It yields the protein CASSEEAEAGELFF. The rearrangement joins TRBV2 to TRBJ2-2; the D gene is possibly TRBD2 (5 bases). Germline V gives CDR1 SNHLY, CDR2 FYNNEI. Trimming removed 1 base from V and 6 bases from J, with 9 bases in between. This CDR3 contains 14 residues.